This T cell receptor beta chain derives from a study of blood T cell repertoires in COVID-19 (dated by TCRdb to between 2020 and 2021). With regard to the full study: Samples covering the acute and convalescent phases of COVID-19 were provided by collaborators in the United States, Italy and Spain. Samples came from the ongoing ImmuneRACE study (first 160 participants) plus 1,254 subjects from 6 global collaborators. Sample metadata almost always included a de-identified subject ID, COVID-19 status, age in years and sex. The prospective study material was composed of cDNA or gDNA derived from T cells, B-cell-depleted T cells, or PBMCs. The dataset comprised deeply sampled blood TCRbeta repertoires from subjects exposed to, actively infected with, or recovered from COVID-19. The repertoires were made available in a free public database intended to serve as a resource for research on the immune response to SARS-CoV-2. Where available, HLA class I and class II types were taken from metadata supplied by the sample provider and were not determined by assay-based typing. What the authors observed across the whole study: How much clinical and demographic metadata was included differed by source and by participant, and the metadata was provided uncurated.

For this clone: What antigen it recognizes has not been identified. No per-base quality is available; no much larger clone lies one base away.

The collaborating institutions used their own protocols to collect whole blood in K2EDTA tubes. For TCRbeta analysis, collaborator samples were shipped as frozen whole blood, as isolated PBMCs, or as DNA extracted from either sample type. TCRbeta CDR3 regions were amplified from genomic DNA using the immunoSEQ Assay, a bias-controlled multiplex PCR. Under the source paper's analysis protocol: The number of nucleated cells in each sample was estimated by amplification of reference gene primers within the assay. To quantify the absolute abundance of each unique TCRbeta CDR3 rearrangement, sequence reads were collapsed and filtered. For each sample, productive Simpson clonality was calculated as the square root of Simpson's diversity index across productive rearrangements. TCRdb re-hosts the immuneACCESS table, in-frame sequences only. Its copies lack some clones; in the studies checked, an unresolved V gene accounts for under half of them, and the cause for the rest is not known. V and J calls and clone size follow that table, whereas D and trimming were derived from the DNA. For this sample there are 150,000 to 200,000 clones; about 86% appear just once. More than 7.5% of the sample comes from the top ten.

The CDR3 spans 16 residues, from the cysteine through the phenylalanine. Here the CDR3 DNA is all that survives: 48 bases in frame from base 1. Per the germline V gene, KGHSH is the CDR1 and LQKENI is the CDR2. Relative to germline, V is missing 0 bases and J is missing 1 base, with 4 bases of the junction outside any gene match. The specimen was peripheral blood. The sequence came from a man aged 45-65 years with active or convalescent COVID-19. The V gene is TRBV18 and the J gene is TRBJ2-5; TRBD1 lines up with 8 middle nucleotides. The encoded CDR3 is CASSPPTGDTQETQYF. Read as DNA, the sequence is TGTGCCAGCTCACCACCGACAGGGGACACCCAAGAGACCCAGTACTTC.